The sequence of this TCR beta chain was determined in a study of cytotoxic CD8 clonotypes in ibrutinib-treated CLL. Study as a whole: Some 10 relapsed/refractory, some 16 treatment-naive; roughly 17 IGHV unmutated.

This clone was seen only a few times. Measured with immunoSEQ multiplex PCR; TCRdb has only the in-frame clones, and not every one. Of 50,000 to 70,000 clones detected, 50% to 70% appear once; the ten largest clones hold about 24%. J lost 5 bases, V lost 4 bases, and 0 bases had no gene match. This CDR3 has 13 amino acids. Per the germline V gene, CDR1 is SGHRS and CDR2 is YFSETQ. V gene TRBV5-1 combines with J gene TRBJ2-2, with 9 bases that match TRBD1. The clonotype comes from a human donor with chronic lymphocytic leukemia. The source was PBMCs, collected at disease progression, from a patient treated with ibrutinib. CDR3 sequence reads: CASSGQGTGELFF. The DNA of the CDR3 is TGCGCCAGCAGCGGACAGGGGACCGGGGAGCTGTTTTTT. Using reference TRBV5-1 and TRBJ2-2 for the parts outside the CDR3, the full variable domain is KAGVTQTPRYLIKTRGQQVTLSCSPISGHRSVSWYQQTPGQGLQFLFEYFSETQRNKGNFPGRFSGRQFSNSRSEMNVSTLELGDSALYLCASSGQGTGELFFGEGSRLTVL.